This T cell receptor (beta chain) was identified during a study of cytomegalovirus exposure and HLA in healthy donors. The donors gave bone marrow, and they were healthy. Unrecorded immune exposure was likely among donors, who were nominally healthy when sampled. Of note for this clone: The antigen is unknown.

Study-wide results and caveats: The authors judged a highly shared variant cluster likely a sequencing artifact.

The study ran its PCR with 60 Vbeta and 13 Jbeta primers. Sequencing used immunoSEQ multiplex PCR; TCRdb keeps in-frame clones, though not all of them. The sample lists roughly 120,000 clones, 55% to 65% occurring once. Germline assignment: CDR1 MNHEY and CDR2 SVGAGI. The length of the CDR3 is 15 residues. V lost 10 bases, J lost 6 bases, and 8 bases stayed unmatched. This clonotype originated in a man aged 35 to 55 in good health and CMV-seropositive. This chain joins TRBV6-5 and TRBJ1-6, with 11 bases fitting TRBD1. Sequenced material: PBMCs. The CDR3 DNA reads TGTGCCACGTCGGGACAGGGGGACGCTAATTCACCCCTCCACTTT. Protein: CATSGQGDANSPLHF.